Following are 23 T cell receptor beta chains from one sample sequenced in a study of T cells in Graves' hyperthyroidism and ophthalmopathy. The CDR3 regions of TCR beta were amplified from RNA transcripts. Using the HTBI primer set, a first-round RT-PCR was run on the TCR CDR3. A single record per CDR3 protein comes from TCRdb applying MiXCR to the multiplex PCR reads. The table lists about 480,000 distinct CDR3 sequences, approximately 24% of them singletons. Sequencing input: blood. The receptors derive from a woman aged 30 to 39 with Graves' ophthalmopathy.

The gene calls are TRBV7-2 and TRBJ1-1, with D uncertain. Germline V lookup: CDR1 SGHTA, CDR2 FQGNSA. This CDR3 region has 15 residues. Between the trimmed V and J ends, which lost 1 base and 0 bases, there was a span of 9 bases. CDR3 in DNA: TGTGCCAGCAGCTTAGTGCCGGGGATGAACACTGAAGCTTTCTTT. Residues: CASSLVPGMNTEAFF.

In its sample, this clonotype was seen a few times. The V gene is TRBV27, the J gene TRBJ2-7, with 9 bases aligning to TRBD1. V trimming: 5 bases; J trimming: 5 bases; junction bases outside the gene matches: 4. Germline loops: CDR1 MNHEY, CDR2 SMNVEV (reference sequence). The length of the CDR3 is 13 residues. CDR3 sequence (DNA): TGTGCCAGCAGTAGGGACAGGGCCAACGAGCAGTACTTC. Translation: CASSRDRANEQYF.

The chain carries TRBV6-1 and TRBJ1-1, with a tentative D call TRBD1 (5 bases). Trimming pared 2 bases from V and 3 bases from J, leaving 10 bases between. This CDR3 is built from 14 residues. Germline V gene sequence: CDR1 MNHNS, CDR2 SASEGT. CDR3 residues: CASSEWGGHTEAFF. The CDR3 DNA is TGTGCCAGCAGTGAATGGGGGGGTCACACTGAAGCTTTCTTT.

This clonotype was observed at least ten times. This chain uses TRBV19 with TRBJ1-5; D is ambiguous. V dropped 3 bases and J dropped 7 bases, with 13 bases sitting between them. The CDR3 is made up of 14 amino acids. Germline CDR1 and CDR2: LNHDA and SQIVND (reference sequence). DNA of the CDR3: TGTGCCAGTAGTATCGAAGGCTCATACCAGCCCCAGCATTTT. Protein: CASSIEGSYQPQHF.

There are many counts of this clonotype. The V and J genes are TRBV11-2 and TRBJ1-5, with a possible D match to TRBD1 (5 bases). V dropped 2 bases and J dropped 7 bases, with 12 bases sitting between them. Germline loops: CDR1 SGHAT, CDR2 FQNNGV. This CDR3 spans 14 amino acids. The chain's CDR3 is CASSLQQGGQPQHF. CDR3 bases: TGTGCCAGCAGCTTACAGCAGGGTGGACAGCCCCAGCATTTT.

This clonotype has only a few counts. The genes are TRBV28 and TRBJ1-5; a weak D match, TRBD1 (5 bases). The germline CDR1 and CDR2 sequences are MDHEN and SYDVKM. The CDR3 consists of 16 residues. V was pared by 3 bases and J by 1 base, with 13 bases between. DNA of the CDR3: TGTGCCAGCAGTTTCAGAGGGGTTCGGAGCAATCAGCCCCAGCATTTT. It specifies CASSFRGVRSNQPQHF.

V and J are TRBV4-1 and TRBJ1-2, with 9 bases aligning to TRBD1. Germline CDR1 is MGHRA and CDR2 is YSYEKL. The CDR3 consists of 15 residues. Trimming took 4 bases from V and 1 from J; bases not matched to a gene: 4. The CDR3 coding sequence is TGCGCCAGCAGCCGGACAGGGGACATTAACTATGGCTACACCTTC. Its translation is CASSRTGDINYGYTF.

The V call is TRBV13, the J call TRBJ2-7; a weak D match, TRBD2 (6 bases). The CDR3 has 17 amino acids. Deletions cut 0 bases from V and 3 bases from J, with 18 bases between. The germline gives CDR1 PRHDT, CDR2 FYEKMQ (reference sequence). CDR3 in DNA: TGTGCCAGCAGCTTAGGCCAGGGACTTGGACAAGACTACGAGCAGTACTTC. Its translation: CASSLGQGLGQDYEQYF.

CDR3 bases: TGTGCCAGCAATGATTGGGGGGTCTCTAACTATGGCTACACCTTC. Translated: CASNDWGVSNYGYTF. The rearrangement links TRBV28 to TRBJ1-2; tentative D call: TRBD1 (5 bases). The germline V and J ends were trimmed by 7 bases and 0 bases, with 15 bases remaining between them. The CDR3 has 15 amino acids. CDR1 is MDHEN, CDR2 SYDVKM, per germline.

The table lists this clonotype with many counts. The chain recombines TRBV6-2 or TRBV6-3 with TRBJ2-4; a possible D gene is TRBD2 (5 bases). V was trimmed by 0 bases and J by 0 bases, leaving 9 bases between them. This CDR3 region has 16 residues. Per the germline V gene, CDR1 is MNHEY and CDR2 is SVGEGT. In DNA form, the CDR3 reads TGTGCCAGCAGTTACTCGGGAGCCCTAGCCAAAAACATTCAGTACTTC. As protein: CASSYSGALAKNIQYF.

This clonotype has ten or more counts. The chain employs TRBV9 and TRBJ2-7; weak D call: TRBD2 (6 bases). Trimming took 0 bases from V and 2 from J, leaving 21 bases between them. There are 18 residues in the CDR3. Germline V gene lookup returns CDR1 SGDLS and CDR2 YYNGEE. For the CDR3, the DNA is TGTGCCAGCAGCGTAGGAGTGGCGGGACCGATGGTCCCCTACGAGCAGTACTTC. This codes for CASSVGVAGPMVPYEQYF.

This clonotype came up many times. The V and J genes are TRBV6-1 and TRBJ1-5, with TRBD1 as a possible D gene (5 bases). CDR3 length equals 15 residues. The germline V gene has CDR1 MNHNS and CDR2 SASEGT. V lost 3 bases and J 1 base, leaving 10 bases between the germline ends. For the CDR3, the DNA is TGTGCCAGCAGTGACTTACAGGCAAGCAATCAGCCCCAGCATTTT. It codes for CASSDLQASNQPQHF.

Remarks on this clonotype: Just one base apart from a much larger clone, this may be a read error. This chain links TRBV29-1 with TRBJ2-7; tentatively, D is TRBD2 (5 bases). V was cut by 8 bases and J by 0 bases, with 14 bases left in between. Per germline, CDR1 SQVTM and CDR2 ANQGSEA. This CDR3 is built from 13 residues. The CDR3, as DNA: TGCAGCCCCACGAGGGCGGACTCCTACGAGCAGTACTTC. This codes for CSPTRADSYEQYF.

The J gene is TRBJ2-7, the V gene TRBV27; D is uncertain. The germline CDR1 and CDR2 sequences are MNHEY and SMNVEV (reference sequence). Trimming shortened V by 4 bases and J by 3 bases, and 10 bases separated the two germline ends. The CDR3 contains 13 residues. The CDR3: CASSYGPLYEQYF. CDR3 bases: TGTGCCAGCAGTTATGGCCCCCTCTACGAGCAGTACTTC.

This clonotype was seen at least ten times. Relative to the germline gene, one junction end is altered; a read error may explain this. The CDR3 nucleotides read TGTGCTAGCAGCTTAGGGGCGGGGCCGCATGAGACCCAGTACTTC. Amino acids: CASSLGAGPHETQYF. V and J are TRBV7-7 and TRBJ2-5, with D perhaps matching TRBD2 (6 bases). Germline CDR1 SSHAT, CDR2 FNYEAQ (reference sequence). The CDR3 extends over 15 amino acids.

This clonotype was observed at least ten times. The CDR3 DNA reads as TGTGCCAGTAGTATACAAGGGGCCCCTCAGCCCCAGCATTTT. Its translation: CASSIQGAPQPQHF. V usage is TRBV19 and J usage is TRBJ1-5; tentative D call: TRBD1 (5 bases). Trimming took off 2 bases at V and 6 bases at J, with 11 bases between the two ends. The CDR3 is 14 residues long. Germline lookup yields CDR1 LNHDA and CDR2 SQIVND (reference sequence).

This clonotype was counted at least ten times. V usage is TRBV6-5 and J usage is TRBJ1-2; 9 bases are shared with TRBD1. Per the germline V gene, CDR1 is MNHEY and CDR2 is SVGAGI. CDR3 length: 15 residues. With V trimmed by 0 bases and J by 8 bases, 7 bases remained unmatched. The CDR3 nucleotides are TGTGCCAGCAGTTACTCACAGGGGGCTTTTGGGGGCTACACCTTC. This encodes CASSYSQGAFGGYTF.

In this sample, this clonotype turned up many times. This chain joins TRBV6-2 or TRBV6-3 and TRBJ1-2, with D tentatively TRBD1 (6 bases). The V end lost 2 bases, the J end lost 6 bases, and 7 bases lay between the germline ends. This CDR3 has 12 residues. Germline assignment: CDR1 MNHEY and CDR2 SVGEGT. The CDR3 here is CASSYHRDGYTF. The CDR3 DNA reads TGTGCCAGCAGTTACCACAGGGATGGCTACACCTTC.

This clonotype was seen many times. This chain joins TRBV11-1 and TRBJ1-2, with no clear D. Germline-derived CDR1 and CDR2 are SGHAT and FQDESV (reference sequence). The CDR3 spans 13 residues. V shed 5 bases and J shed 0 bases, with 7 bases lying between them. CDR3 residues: CASSSTTNYGYTF. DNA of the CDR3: TGTGCCAGCAGCAGTACAACTAACTATGGCTACACCTTC.

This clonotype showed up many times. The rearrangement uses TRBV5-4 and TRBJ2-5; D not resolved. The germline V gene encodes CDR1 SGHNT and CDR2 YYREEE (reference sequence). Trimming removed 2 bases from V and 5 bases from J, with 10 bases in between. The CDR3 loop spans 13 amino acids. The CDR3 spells CASSFFGGETQYF. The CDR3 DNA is TGTGCCAGCAGCTTCTTCGGTGGGGAGACCCAGTACTTC.

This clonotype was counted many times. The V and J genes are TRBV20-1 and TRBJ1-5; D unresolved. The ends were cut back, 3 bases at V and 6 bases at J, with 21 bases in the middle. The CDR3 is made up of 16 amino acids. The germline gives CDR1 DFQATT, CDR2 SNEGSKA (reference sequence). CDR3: CSASNPGRRVGQPQHF. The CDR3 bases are TGCAGTGCTAGTAATCCCGGTCGGAGGGTAGGTCAGCCCCAGCATTTT.

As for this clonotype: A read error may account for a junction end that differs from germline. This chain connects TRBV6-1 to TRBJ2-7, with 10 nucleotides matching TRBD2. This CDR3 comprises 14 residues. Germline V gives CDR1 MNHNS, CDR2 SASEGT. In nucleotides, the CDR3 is TGTGCCAGCAGAGAAGCGGGAGGGCCTTACGAGCAGTACTTC. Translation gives CASREAGGPYEQYF.

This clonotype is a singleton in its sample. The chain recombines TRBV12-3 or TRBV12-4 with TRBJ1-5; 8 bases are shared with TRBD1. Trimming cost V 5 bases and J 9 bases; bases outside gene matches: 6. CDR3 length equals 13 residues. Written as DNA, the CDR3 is TGTGCCAGCAGTAGACAGGGGATCAGGCCCCAGCATTTT. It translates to CASSRQGIRPQHF.